This T cell receptor (beta chain) was captured in a study of shared clonotypes between healthy human individuals. Study in general: The cohort comprised two women and three men. Their ages spanned 18 to 49 years.

The CDR3 loop spans 13 amino acids. From germline, CDR1 is GTSNPN and CDR2 SVGIG (reference sequence). V was clipped by 1 base and J by 7 bases, with 10 bases between them. In replicate PCRs of sorted subsets, roughly 190 ng DNA, approximately 30,000 T cell genomes, was used. Methods used by the authors: Because ImmunoSEQ provided only junction sequences with no quality scores, the filtering differed. TCRdb's copy holds only in-frame clones and misses some; the assay was immunoSEQ multiplex PCR. The V and J calls and clone size are taken from that table; D and trimming were inferred from the DNA. Among roughly 2 million clones, 90% to 96% were seen once, and the ten largest hold about 0.13%.

The chain carries TRBV30 and TRBJ1-4, with a weak D call TRBD1 (5 bases). The material sequenced was naive CD4+ T cells sorted from blood. The subset is: CD45RA+ positively selected. The receptor was derived from a man aged 18 to 29 in good health. The CDR3 DNA sequence: TGTGCCTGGAGTGGGGGGACCGGTGAAAAACTGTTTTTT. It encodes CAWSGGTGEKLFF.